These 14 T cell receptor beta chains share one sample of origin, sequenced in a study of identical twins. TCRdb passed the 5' RACE reads through MiXCR, listing each CDR3 protein once. The sample holds roughly 240,000 distinct CDR3 sequences; approximately 7% are singletons and the top ten take more than 3%. The data were also submitted as part of a second study, on yellow fever vaccine responses in identical twins.

Input material: memory (CD45RO+) T cells sorted from blood. Receptor source: a woman under 30 in good health.

This clonotype has only a few counts. The V and J genes are TRBV4-1 and TRBJ2-5; 8 nucleotides match TRBD2. Losses at the gene ends were 2 bases for V and 5 bases for J; bases not matched to a gene: 4. This CDR3 is built from 14 residues. In germline, CDR1 is MGHRA, CDR2 YSYEKL. CDR3 nucleotide sequence: TGCGCCAGCAGCCAACTTCTAGCGGGCGAGACCCAGTACTTC. Translated: CASSQLLAGETQYF.

This clonotype was recorded at least ten times. The rearrangement joins TRBV29-1 to TRBJ1-3; no definite D call. The germline V gene encodes CDR1 SQVTM and CDR2 ANQGSEA. Deletions cut 3 bases from V and 1 base from J, with 19 bases between. The CDR3 has 17 residues. This CDR3 reads CSVDMGLWGESGNTIYF. In nucleotides, the CDR3 is TGCAGCGTTGATATGGGTCTTTGGGGTGAATCTGGAAACACCATATATTTT. The full variable domain, its missing parts supplied by reference TRBV29-1 and TRBJ1-3, is SAVISQKPSRDICQRGTSLTIQCQVDSQVTMMFWYRQQPGQSLTLIATANQGSEATYESGFVIDKFPISRPNLTFSTLTVSNMSPEDSSIYLCSVDMGLWGESGNTIYFGEGSWLTVV.

There are a few counts of this clonotype. V is TRBV14 and J is TRBJ2-7, with TRBD1 matching over 9 bases. The CDR3 sequence is 16 residues long. Germline lookup yields CDR1 SGHDN and CDR2 FVKESK. V shed 4 bases and J 5 bases; nucleotides not matched to a gene: 12. The CDR3 is CASSPQIGTGLDEQYF. CDR3 sequence (DNA): TGTGCCAGCAGCCCCCAGATCGGGACAGGGCTGGACGAGCAGTACTTC.

V gene TRBV11-2 combines with J gene TRBJ2-7; 8 nucleotides agree with TRBD2. Germline values: CDR1 SGHAT, CDR2 FQNNGV. This CDR3 comprises 16 residues. V shed 2 bases, J shed 2 bases, and the junction held 8 bases outside the gene matches. The CDR3 region has the DNA TGTGCCAGCAGCTTATCGGTAGCGGGGACCGCCTACGAGCAGTACTTC. It specifies CASSLSVAGTAYEQYF.

The rearrangement joins TRBV12-5 to TRBJ1-2; D ambiguous. V was clipped by 1 base and J by 8 bases, with 8 bases between them. This CDR3 is built from 12 residues. Germline V lookup: CDR1 LGHNT, CDR2 FRNRAP. CDR3 loop: CASGLGQTGYTF. CDR3 bases: TGTGCTAGTGGTTTGGGGCAGACCGGCTACACCTTC.

This clonotype was counted at least ten times. This sequence joins TRBV9 and TRBJ1-1; 10 bases match TRBD1. The junction had 3 bases not matched to a gene; V was cut back by 3 bases and J by 10 bases. The germline gives CDR1 SGDLS, CDR2 YYNGEE. The CDR3 has 12 residues. CDR3 sequence (DNA): TGTGCCAGCAGCGCCGACAGGGGGCTAGCTTTCTTT. Residues: CASSADRGLAFF.

This rearrangement joins TRBV5-4 to TRBJ2-2, with no clear D. Trimming took off 3 bases at V and 8 bases at J, with 8 bases between the two ends. In germline, CDR1 is SGHNT, CDR2 YYREEE (reference sequence). The CDR3 is 12 amino acids. This CDR3 is CASSSTEGELFF. The CDR3 DNA is TGTGCCAGCAGCTCTACCGAGGGGGAGCTGTTTTTT.

The sample holds a few counts of this clonotype. The chain has TRBV5-1 and TRBJ1-3; TRBD1 is a possible D gene (6 bases). The CDR3 contains 17 residues. Germline CDR1 reads SGHRS; CDR2 reads YFSETQ. V lost 1 base and J lost 0, with 14 bases in between. CDR3 residues: CASSLIPDRSSGNTIYF. CDR3 DNA sequence: TGCGCCAGCAGCTTGATTCCGGACAGATCCTCTGGAAACACCATATATTTT.

The table lists this clonotype with many counts. J is TRBJ2-1 and V is TRBV5-4, with TRBD2 identical over 9 bases. The length of the CDR3 is 17 residues. V shed 3 bases and J 0 bases; nucleotides not matched to a gene: 7. Germline V gives CDR1 SGHNT, CDR2 YYREEE (reference sequence). The DNA for the CDR3 is TGTGCCAGCAGCTACCCTCAAGCGGGGGGCTCCTACAATGAGCAGTTCTTC. Translated, it gives CASSYPQAGGSYNEQFF.

This clonotype was found a few times. The chain carries TRBV7-3 and TRBJ2-6, with 8 positions matching TRBD2. Germline CDR1 and CDR2: SGHTA and FQGTGA. The V gene end was trimmed by 5 bases and the J gene end by 2 bases; junction bases not matched to a gene: 8. This CDR3 contains 17 residues. CDR3 sequence (DNA): TGTGCCAGCAGCACAGGGACTAGTCTTGCTGGGGCCAACGTCCTGACTTTC. This encodes CASSTGTSLAGANVLTF.

The table lists this clonotype with many counts. This rearrangement joins TRBV27 to TRBJ2-5; TRBD1 aligns across 9 bases. With 2 bases clipped from V and 13 bases from J, the junction kept 8 bases outside the gene matches. In germline, CDR1 is MNHEY, CDR2 SMNVEV (reference sequence). The CDR3 has 13 amino acids. Here the CDR3 DNA reads TGTGCCAGCAGTTTAACGGGACAGGGCAATATGTACTTC. It is translated as CASSLTGQGNMYF.

The V call is TRBV11-2, the J call TRBJ2-3; maybe TRBD2 (6 bases). This CDR3 contains 16 residues. CDR1 SGHAT and CDR2 FQNNGV come from the germline V gene. V was trimmed by 2 bases and J by 0 bases, leaving 12 bases between them. CDR3 nucleotides: TGTGCCAGCAGCTTATTGCGGGGTACTAGCACAGATACGCAGTATTTT. Amino acid sequence: CASSLLRGTSTDTQYF.

This clonotype was counted ten times or more. The chain has TRBV5-1 and TRBJ1-1, with D unresolved. CDR1 is SGHRS, CDR2 YFSETQ, per germline. This CDR3 has 14 amino acids. The ends were cut back, 4 bases at V and 2 bases at J, with 12 bases in the middle. This CDR3 is CASSPLDVNTEAFF. The CDR3 bases are TGCGCCAGCAGCCCCCTGGACGTAAACACTGAAGCTTTCTTT.

The V call is TRBV11-2, the J call TRBJ1-6; a possible D gene is TRBD1 (5 bases). There are 16 residues in the CDR3. Germline CDR1 and CDR2: SGHAT and FQNNGV. Trimming removed 3 bases at V and 7 bases at J, with 16 bases between. The CDR3 region is CASSFGGGLGNSPLHF. CDR3 nucleotide sequence: TGTGCCAGCAGCTTCGGGGGAGGACTCGGAAATTCACCCCTCCACTTT.